Presented here are 21 T cell receptor beta chains from one specimen sequenced in a study of blood T cell repertoires in COVID-19. Generated by immunoSEQ multiplex PCR, the TCRdb table keeps only in-frame clones and is missing some. The sample lists some 340,000 clones, 85% to 95% seen once, with 3% to 5% in the top ten. Sample: PBMCs or T cells enriched from blood (not recorded which). These TCRs come from a woman aged 25 to 39 who had been exposed to COVID-19.

The chain joins TRBV5-1 to TRBJ1-4; D is perhaps TRBD1 (6 bases). The V end lost 0 bases, the J end lost 3 bases, and 15 bases lay between the germline ends. Germline V gives CDR1 SGHRS, CDR2 YFSETQ. This CDR3 is built from 17 residues. The CDR3 coding sequence is TGCGCCAGCAGCTTGGCCGCGGGCCCAGGGGCTAATGAAAAACTGTTTTTT. This encodes CASSLAAGPGANEKLFF.

The chain employs TRBV4-3 and TRBJ1-2, with D possibly being TRBD1 (6 bases). Germline V lookup: CDR1 LGHNA, CDR2 YSLEER. V lost 2 bases, J lost 3 bases, and 16 bases lay in between. The CDR3 sequence is 16 residues long. The CDR3 spells CASSQYTGTSDYGYTF. DNA of the CDR3: TGCGCCAGCAGCCAATATACCGGGACATCAGACTATGGCTACACCTTC.

This clone was picked up a small number of times. The chain is built from TRBV5-1 and TRBJ2-2; a possible D gene is TRBD1 (5 bases). Germline V gene sequence: CDR1 SGHRS, CDR2 YFSETQ. Trimming took 4 bases from V and 0 from J, leaving 10 bases between them. CDR3 length: 15 amino acids. CDR3 protein: CASSLDTANTGELFF. The CDR3 DNA is TGCGCCAGCAGCCTGGACACCGCGAACACCGGGGAGCTGTTTTTT.

The chain joins TRBV6-5 to TRBJ2-7; 8 nucleotides match TRBD1. CDR1 is MNHEY and CDR2 is SVGAGI in the germline V gene. Trimming took 7 bases from V and 0 from J; bases not matched to a gene: 8. The CDR3 extends over 15 amino acids. The CDR3 nucleotides read TGTGCCAGCACCAGAAGGGGGACAGGCTCCTACGAGCAGTACTTC. This translates into CASTRRGTGSYEQYF.

The chain uses TRBV13 and TRBJ2-5, with D perhaps matching TRBD2 (5 bases). Trimming cost V 5 bases and J 1 base, with 11 bases left between them. This CDR3 has 14 residues. The germline V gene encodes CDR1 PRHDT and CDR2 FYEKMQ (reference sequence). CDR3 nucleotides: TGTGCCAGCAGCCGGACCGGAGGCCAAGAGACCCAGTACTTC. Translated, it gives CASSRTGGQETQYF.

The V gene is TRBV6-1, the J gene TRBJ2-5; 10 nucleotides match TRBD2. The CDR3 length is 15 residues. CDR1 and CDR2 from the germline V gene are MNHNS and SASEGT. V trimming: 2 bases; J trimming: 1 base; junction bases outside the gene matches: 1. The CDR3 here is CASSELAGAQETQYF. CDR3 in DNA: TGTGCCAGCAGTGAACTAGCGGGGGCCCAAGAGACCCAGTACTTC.

The chain is built from TRBV4-3 and TRBJ1-1; D is ambiguous. The CDR3 contains 15 residues. V was shortened by 0 bases and J by 3 bases, with 11 bases between the two germline ends. CDR1 and CDR2 from the germline V gene are LGHNA and YSLEER. The CDR3 loop is CASSQDGLRYTEAFF. The CDR3 DNA reads as TGCGCCAGCAGCCAAGATGGTCTGCGGTACACTGAAGCTTTCTTT.

The chain couples TRBV4-2 to TRBJ1-2; TRBD1 is a possible D gene (5 bases). CDR1 LGHNA and CDR2 YNFKEQ come from the germline V gene. The CDR3 is 15 residues long. V dropped 2 bases and J dropped 0 bases, with 10 bases sitting between them. CDR3 DNA sequence: TGTGCCAGCAGCCAACCCGACAGCTCTAACTATGGCTACACCTTC. This encodes CASSQPDSSNYGYTF.

The V gene is TRBV5-1, the J gene TRBJ1-2, with TRBD1 identical over 12 bases. J was trimmed by 3 bases and V by 5 bases; bases with no gene match: 5. This CDR3 comprises 15 residues. In germline, CDR1 is SGHRS, CDR2 YFSETQ. CDR3 loop: CASRPGTGGYYGYTF. The CDR3 nucleotides are TGCGCCAGCAGACCCGGGACAGGGGGCTACTATGGCTACACCTTC.

This clone was seen once. The chain couples TRBV7-5 to TRBJ1-3. TRBV7-5 has pseudogene status. The CDR3 has 15 residues. This CDR3 is CARTGGGSSGNTIYF. CDR3 nucleotide sequence: TGTGCCAGAACCGGGGGGGGCTCTTCTGGAAACACCATATATTTT.

The chain links TRBV3-1 (or the pseudogene TRBV3-2) to TRBJ2-7, with D perhaps TRBD2 (5 bases). The CDR3 covers 16 residues. From germline, CDR1 is LGHDT and CDR2 YNNKEL (reference sequence). Trimming pared 1 base from V and 8 bases from J, leaving 21 bases between. This CDR3 reads CASSQGTSNLLRKQYF. CDR3 nucleotides: TGTGCCAGCAGCCAAGGGACTTCCAACCTCCTACGAAAGCAGTACTTC.

The chain links TRBV7-2 to TRBJ1-1; TRBD1 aligns across 8 bases. The CDR3 consists of 14 residues. Germline V CDR1 and CDR2: SGHTA, FQGNSA. With V trimmed by 5 bases and J by 1 base, 3 bases remained unmatched. The CDR3 protein is CASSPQGGNTEAFF. As DNA, the CDR3 is TGTGCCAGCAGCCCACAGGGGGGGAACACTGAAGCTTTCTTT.

The chain recombines TRBV5-1 with TRBJ2-7; 9 positions agree with TRBD1. The V segment lost 0 bases and the J segment 3 bases; nucleotides outside the gene matches: 7. The CDR3 loop spans 16 amino acids. Germline CDR1 and CDR2: SGHRS and YFSETQ. The CDR3 spells CASSLEGTGLDYEQYF. The CDR3 region has the DNA TGCGCCAGCAGCTTGGAAGGGACAGGGCTTGACTACGAGCAGTACTTC.

The V call is TRBV4-2, the J call TRBJ2-3, with 7 bases identical to TRBD2. The ends lost 1 base at V and 0 bases at J; junction bases unmatched: 7. The V gene's germline CDR1 is LGHNA and CDR2 YNFKEQ. This CDR3 comprises 17 residues. The DNA of the CDR3 is TGTGCCAGCAGCCAAGGAGGTCTCGGGGGGAGCACAGATACGCAGTATTTT. Translated: CASSQGGLGGSTDTQYF.

This clone was seen a few times. V and J are TRBV6-1 and TRBJ2-7; TRBD2 might be the D (6 bases). The CDR3 sequence is 17 residues long. V was trimmed by 4 bases and J by 5 bases, leaving 24 bases between them. Germline V gives CDR1 MNHNS, CDR2 SASEGT. The DNA for the CDR3 is TGTGCCAGCAGTGGCCCCTTACGGTTACTAGCTGCCCACGAGCAGTACTTC. It codes for CASSGPLRLLAAHEQYF.

The rearrangement joins TRBV11-2 to TRBJ1-1; maybe TRBD1 (5 bases). The CDR3 length is 14 residues. Trimming removed 5 bases at V and 4 bases at J, with 14 bases between. CDR1 is SGHAT and CDR2 is FQNNGV in the germline V gene. CDR3 amino acids: CASSPGPPGTEAFF. As DNA, the CDR3 is TGTGCCAGCAGCCCAGGGCCCCCAGGCACTGAAGCTTTCTTT.

This chain uses TRBV5-4 with TRBJ1-5, with D uncertain. CDR3 size: 14 residues. Germline V CDR1 and CDR2: SGHNT, YYREEE (reference sequence). Trimming shortened V by 0 bases and J by 4 bases, and 8 bases separated the two germline ends. CDR3 bases: TGTGCCAGCAGCTTGGACAGTGGAAATCAGCCCCAGCATTTT. This encodes CASSLDSGNQPQHF. Full variable domain (rest looked up from reference TRBV5-4 and TRBJ1-5): ETGVTQSPTHLIKTRGQQVTLRCSSQSGHNTVSWYQQALGQGPQFIFQYYREEENGRGNFPPRFSGLQFPNYSSELNVNALELDDSALYLCASSLDSGNQPQHFGDGTRLSIL.

This chain connects TRBV7-2 to TRBJ1-1, with TRBD1 identical over 12 bases. There are 15 residues in the CDR3. Germline CDR1 and CDR2: SGHTA and FQGNSA. The junction had 7 bases not matched to a gene; V was cut back by 5 bases and J by 6 bases. The CDR3 sequence is CASSPLGQGAPEAFF. CDR3 coding DNA: TGTGCCAGCAGCCCTCTGGGACAGGGGGCCCCTGAAGCTTTCTTT.

The chain is built from TRBV6-2 or TRBV6-3 and TRBJ1-1, with D perhaps TRBD1 (5 bases). This CDR3 contains 14 residues. Germline V gene lookup returns CDR1 MNHEY and CDR2 SVGEGT. The V gene lost 2 bases and the J gene lost 5 bases, with 12 bases spanning the gap. The CDR3 spells CASSYVPRGTEAFF. Here the CDR3 DNA reads TGTGCCAGCAGTTACGTGCCACGGGGGACTGAAGCTTTCTTT.

The count of this clone is one. The chain uses TRBV1 and TRBJ1-2. TRBV1 is termed a pseudogene. This CDR3 has 14 residues. CDR3 sequence: CTSSQEGGHYGYTF. CDR3 sequence (DNA): TGCACCAGCAGCCAAGAGGGGGGGCACTATGGCTACACCTTC.

V gene TRBV5-1 combines with J gene TRBJ1-1; unclear D gene. This CDR3 contains 12 residues. V was pared by 0 bases and J by 5 bases, with 5 bases between. Germline V CDR1 and CDR2: SGHRS, YFSETQ. The CDR3 coding sequence is TGCGCCAGCAGCTTGGGGAGGACTGAAGCTTTCTTT. Amino acids: CASSLGRTEAFF.